This TCR beta chain was found in a study of long-term antiretroviral therapy in people with HIV. About the research overall: It was about a decade after the earliest samples that the 2015 immediate-ART recommendation appeared. Study-wide findings and caveats: Repertoires looked antigen-experienced, with only a slight naive shift after ART. Clones that had undergone expansion before ART prevailed in the repertoire throughout all time points.

Survey level was the resolution at which the v3.0 immunoSEQ assay ran. TCRdb's copy holds only in-frame clones and misses some; the assay was immunoSEQ multiplex PCR. The profile shows around 43,000 clones, 94% of them singletons. Concerning this clone: Its target is not known.

The CDR3 has 11 residues. Germline lookup yields CDR1 WNHNN and CDR2 SYGVQD (reference sequence). Deletions cut 3 bases from V and 4 bases from J, with 4 bases between. This chain links TRBV10-1 with TRBJ2-7; no clear D gene. This TCR was sampled from a young man with HIV. Here the sequenced sample was unsorted PBMCs, taken approximately 9.1 years after starting antiretroviral therapy. The CDR3 protein is CASSDQYEQYF. CDR3 DNA: TGCGCCAGCAGTGACCAATACGAGCAGTACTTC.